Only a few counts were recorded for the clone carrying this TCR beta chain. Its matching antigen is unknown. RNA transcripts yielded amplified TCR beta CDR3 regions. TCR CDR3 regions were first amplified by RT-PCR with HTBI primers. Using its own MiXCR run on the multiplex PCR reads, TCRdb lists one record per CDR3 protein. The sample carries under 700,000 distinct CDR3 sequences, 16% recorded once. The source of the sample is a study of T cells in Graves' hyperthyroidism and ophthalmopathy. Study results and caveats: Blood also carried most thyroid clonotypes expanded above 0.001.

Fresh peripheral blood, approximately 10 ml, yielded the PBMCs. Per germline, CDR1 SEHNR and CDR2 FQNEAQ (reference sequence). The trim removed 4 bases at V and 2 bases at J, leaving 5 bases unmatched. The CDR3 length is 18 residues. This receptor was taken from a woman younger than 30 with Graves' hyperthyroidism. The chain uses TRBV7-9 and TRBJ2-2; 15 nucleotides match TRBD2. The specimen was blood. CDR3 in DNA: TGTGCCAGCAGCTCTCCGGGACTAGCGGGGGGTAACACCGGGGAGCTGTTTTTT. Translation gives CASSSPGLAGGNTGELFF.